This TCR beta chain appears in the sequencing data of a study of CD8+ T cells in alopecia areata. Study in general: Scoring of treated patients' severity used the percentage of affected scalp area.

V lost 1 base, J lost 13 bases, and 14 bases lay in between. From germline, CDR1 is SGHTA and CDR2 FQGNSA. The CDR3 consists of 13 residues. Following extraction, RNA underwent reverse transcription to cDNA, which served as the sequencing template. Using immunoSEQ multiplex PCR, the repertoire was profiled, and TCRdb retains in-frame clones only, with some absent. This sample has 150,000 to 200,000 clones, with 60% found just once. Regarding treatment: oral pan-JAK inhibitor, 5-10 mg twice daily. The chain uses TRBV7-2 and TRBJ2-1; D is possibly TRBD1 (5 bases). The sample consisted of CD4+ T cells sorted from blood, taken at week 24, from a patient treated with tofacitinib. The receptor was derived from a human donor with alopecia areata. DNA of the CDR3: TGTGCCAGCAGCTTAGTAGTACAGGAAGACCAGTTCTTC. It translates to CASSLVVQEDQFF.